Below, one T cell receptor beta chain is given with its context. Its antigen is unidentified. TCRdb used MiXCR to reprocess the 5' RACE reads, holding one entry per CDR3 protein. The table includes fewer than 650,000 distinct CDR3 sequences, around a fifth detected once. This record comes from a study of T cells after yellow fever vaccination. About the research overall: Any fraction with a low cell number was prepared using SMART-Seq v4 Ultra Low Input.

The CDR3 length is 12 residues. Germline V CDR1 and CDR2: SQVTM, ANQGSEA. The V end lost 4 bases, the J end lost 5 bases, and 9 bases lay between the germline ends. Whole-study results and caveats: Abundant clonotypes from the bulk population could contaminate FACS-sorted repertoires.

The sequence came from a man between 18 and 35 years old who received the YFV17D yellow fever vaccine. Sequences were derived from PBMCs, sampled about 20 days after the first yellow fever vaccination. This chain connects TRBV29-1 to TRBJ1-5; D gene ambiguous. The CDR3 nucleotides read TGCAGCGTTGTTTCCCGGGATCAGCCCCAGCATTTT. This sequence encodes CSVVSRDQPQHF.